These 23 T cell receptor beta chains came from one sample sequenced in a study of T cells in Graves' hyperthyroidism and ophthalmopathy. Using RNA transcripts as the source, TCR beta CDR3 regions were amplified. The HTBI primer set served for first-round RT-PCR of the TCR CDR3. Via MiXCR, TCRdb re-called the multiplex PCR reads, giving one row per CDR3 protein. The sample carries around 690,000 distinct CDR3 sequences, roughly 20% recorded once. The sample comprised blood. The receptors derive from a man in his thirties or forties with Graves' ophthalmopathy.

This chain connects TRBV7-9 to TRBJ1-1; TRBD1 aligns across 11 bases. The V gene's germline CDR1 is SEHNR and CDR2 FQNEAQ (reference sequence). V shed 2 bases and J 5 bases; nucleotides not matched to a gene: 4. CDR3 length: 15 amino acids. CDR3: CASSLQDRGLTEAFF. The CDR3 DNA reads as TGTGCCAGCAGCTTACAGGACAGGGGGCTTACTGAAGCTTTCTTT.

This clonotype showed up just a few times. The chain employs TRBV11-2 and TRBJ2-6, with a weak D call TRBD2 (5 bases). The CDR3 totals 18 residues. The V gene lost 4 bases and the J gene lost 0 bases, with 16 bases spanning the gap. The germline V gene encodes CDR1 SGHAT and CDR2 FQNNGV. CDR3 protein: CASSSSRSVLSGANVLTF. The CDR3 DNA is TGTGCCAGCAGCTCTAGCAGATCAGTCCTCTCTGGGGCCAACGTCCTGACTTTC.

CDR3 residues: CATSRVPGARIETQYF. The DNA for the CDR3 is TGTGCCACCAGCAGAGTCCCAGGGGCGCGTATAGAGACCCAGTACTTC. V is TRBV15 and J is TRBJ2-5; D possibly corresponds to TRBD1 (6 bases). The V gene lost 1 base and the J gene lost 4 bases, with 16 bases spanning the gap. From germline, CDR1 is LNHNV and CDR2 YYDKDF (reference sequence). CDR3 length: 16 residues.

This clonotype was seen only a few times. CDR3 sequence: CASSLGQGGGDTQYF. The DNA for the CDR3 is TGTGCCAGCAGCTTGGGGCAGGGAGGAGGGGATACGCAGTATTTT. The chain joins TRBV5-8 to TRBJ2-3, with a tentative D call TRBD2 (6 bases). Trimming removed 0 bases from V and 6 bases from J, with 14 bases in between. Germline assignment: CDR1 SGHTS and CDR2 YDEGEE. The CDR3 contains 15 residues.

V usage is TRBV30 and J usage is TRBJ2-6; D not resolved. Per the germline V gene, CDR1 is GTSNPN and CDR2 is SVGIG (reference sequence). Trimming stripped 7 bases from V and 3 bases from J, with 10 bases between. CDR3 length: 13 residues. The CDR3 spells CASRRGGANVLTF. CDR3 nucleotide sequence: TGTGCCTCCCGACGTGGTGGGGCCAACGTCCTGACTTTC.

CDR3 bases: TGTGCCAGCAGTTTGACTAGCGGGAGCCCTAGGAATGAGCAGTTCTTC. It specifies CASSLTSGSPRNEQFF. The rearrangement links TRBV28 to TRBJ2-1; 12 nucleotides agree with TRBD2. The trim removed 3 bases at V and 7 bases at J, leaving 7 bases unmatched. Germline CDR1 reads MDHEN; CDR2 reads SYDVKM. The CDR3 contains 16 residues.

CDR3 DNA: TGCAGCGCCCAGACAGTAGCCGGGGAGCTGTTTTTT. Translating gives CSAQTVAGELFF. This chain connects TRBV29-1 to TRBJ2-2, with D perhaps TRBD1 (5 bases). V dropped 7 bases and J dropped 6 bases, with 12 bases sitting between them. CDR1 and CDR2 from the germline V gene are SQVTM and ANQGSEA. The length of the CDR3 is 12 residues.

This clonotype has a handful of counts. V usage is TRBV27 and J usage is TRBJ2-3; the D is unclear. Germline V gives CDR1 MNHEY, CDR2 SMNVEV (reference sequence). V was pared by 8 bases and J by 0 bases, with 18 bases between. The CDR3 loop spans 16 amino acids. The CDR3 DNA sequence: TGTGCCAGCCGAAAGCCAGGTTCCCCCAGCACAGATACGCAGTATTTT. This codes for CASRKPGSPSTDTQYF.

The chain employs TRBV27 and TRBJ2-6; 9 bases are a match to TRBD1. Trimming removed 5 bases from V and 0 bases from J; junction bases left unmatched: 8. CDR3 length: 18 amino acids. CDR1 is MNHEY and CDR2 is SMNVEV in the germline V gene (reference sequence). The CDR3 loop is CASSPTGGLSSGANVLTF. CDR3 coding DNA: TGTGCCAGCAGTCCAACAGGGGGCCTTAGCTCTGGGGCCAACGTCCTGACTTTC.

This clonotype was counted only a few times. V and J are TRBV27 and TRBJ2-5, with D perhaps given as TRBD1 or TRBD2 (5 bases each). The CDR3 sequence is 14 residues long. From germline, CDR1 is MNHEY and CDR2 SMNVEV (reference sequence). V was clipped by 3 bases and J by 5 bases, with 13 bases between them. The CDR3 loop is CASSFEGAGETQYF. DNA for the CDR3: TGTGCCAGCAGTTTCGAGGGAGCAGGGGAGACCCAGTACTTC.

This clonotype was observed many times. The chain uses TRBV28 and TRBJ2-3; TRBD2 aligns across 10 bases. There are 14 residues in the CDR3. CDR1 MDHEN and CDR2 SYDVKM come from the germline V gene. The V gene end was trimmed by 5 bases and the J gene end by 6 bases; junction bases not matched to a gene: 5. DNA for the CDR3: TGTGCCAGCAGTCGACTAGCGGGCGTCGATACGCAGTATTTT. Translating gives CASSRLAGVDTQYF. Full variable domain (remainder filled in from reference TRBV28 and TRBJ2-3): DVKVTQSSRYLVKRTGEKVFLECVQDMDHENMFWYRQDPGLGLRLIYFSYDVKMKEKGDIPEGYSVSREKKERFSLILESASTNQTSMYLCASSRLAGVDTQYFGPGTRLTVL.

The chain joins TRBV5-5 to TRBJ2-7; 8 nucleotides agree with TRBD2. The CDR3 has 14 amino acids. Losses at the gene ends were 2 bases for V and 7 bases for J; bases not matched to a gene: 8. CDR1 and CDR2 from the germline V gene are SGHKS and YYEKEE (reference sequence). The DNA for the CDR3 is TGTGCCAGCAGCTTCTCAGCGGGAGTGAATGAGCAGTACTTC. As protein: CASSFSAGVNEQYF.

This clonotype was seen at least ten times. The CDR3 spells CASNLGTRGEEQYF. The CDR3 DNA is TGTGCCAGCAACCTGGGGACGAGGGGTGAAGAGCAGTACTTC. The J gene is TRBJ2-7, the V gene TRBV11-2; D assignment may be TRBD1 or TRBD2 (5 bases each). Trimming pared 7 bases from V and 7 bases from J, leaving 20 bases between. CDR3 size: 14 residues. In germline, CDR1 is SGHAT, CDR2 FQNNGV.

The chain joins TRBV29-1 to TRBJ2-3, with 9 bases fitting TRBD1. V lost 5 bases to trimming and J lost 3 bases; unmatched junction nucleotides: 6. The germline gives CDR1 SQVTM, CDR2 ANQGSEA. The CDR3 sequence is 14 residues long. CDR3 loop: CSVSRTGDTDTQYF. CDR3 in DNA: TGCAGCGTTAGTCGGACAGGGGATACAGATACGCAGTATTTT.

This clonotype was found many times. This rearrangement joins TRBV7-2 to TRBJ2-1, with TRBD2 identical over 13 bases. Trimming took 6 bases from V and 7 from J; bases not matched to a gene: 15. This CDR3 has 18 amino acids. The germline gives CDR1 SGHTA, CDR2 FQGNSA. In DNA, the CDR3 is TGTGCCAGCAGAGGAATAGGACTAGCGGGAGTATTGGGAAATGAGCAGTTCTTC. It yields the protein CASRGIGLAGVLGNEQFF.

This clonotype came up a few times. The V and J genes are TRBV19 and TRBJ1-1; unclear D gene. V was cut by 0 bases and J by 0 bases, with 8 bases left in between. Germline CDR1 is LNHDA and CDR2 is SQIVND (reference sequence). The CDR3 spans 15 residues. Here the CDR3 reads CASSIEFGVNTEAFF. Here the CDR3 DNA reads TGTGCCAGTAGTATAGAATTCGGGGTGAACACTGAAGCTTTCTTT.

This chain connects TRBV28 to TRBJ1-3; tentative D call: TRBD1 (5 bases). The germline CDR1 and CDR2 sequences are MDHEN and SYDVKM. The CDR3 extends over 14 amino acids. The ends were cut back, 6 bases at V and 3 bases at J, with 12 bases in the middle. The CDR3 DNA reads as TGTGCCAGCAGCCCGGGGAGGGGTGGAAACACCATATATTTT. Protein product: CASSPGRGGNTIYF.

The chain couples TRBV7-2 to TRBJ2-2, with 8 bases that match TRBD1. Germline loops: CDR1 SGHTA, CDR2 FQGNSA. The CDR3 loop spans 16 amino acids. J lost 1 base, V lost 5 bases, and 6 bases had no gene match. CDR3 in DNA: TGTGCCAGCAGCCCTACGACAGGGGAGAACACCGGGGAGCTGTTTTTT. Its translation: CASSPTTGENTGELFF.

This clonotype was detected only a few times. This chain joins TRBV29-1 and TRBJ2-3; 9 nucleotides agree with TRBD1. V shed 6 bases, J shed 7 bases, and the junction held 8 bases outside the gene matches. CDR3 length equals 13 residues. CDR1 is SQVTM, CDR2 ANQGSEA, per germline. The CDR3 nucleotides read TGCAGCGTGCGTGGACAGGGGAAAAATACGCAGTATTTT. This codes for CSVRGQGKNTQYF.

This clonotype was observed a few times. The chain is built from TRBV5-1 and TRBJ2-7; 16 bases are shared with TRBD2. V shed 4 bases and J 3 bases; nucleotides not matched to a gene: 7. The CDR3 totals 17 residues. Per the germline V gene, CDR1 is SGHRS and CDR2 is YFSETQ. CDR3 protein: CASSIGTSGRADYEQYF. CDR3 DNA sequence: TGCGCCAGCAGCATAGGGACTAGCGGGAGGGCCGACTACGAGCAGTACTTC.

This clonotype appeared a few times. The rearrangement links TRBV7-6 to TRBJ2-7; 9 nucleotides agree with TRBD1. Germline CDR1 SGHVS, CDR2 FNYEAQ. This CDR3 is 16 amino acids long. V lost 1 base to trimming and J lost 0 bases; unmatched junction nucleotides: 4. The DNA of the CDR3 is TGTGCCAGCAGCTTAGGACAGGGGGTCAGCTCCTACGAGCAGTACTTC. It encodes CASSLGQGVSSYEQYF.

CDR3: CSAQSPGGRAHEQFF. The CDR3 DNA sequence: TGCAGTGCTCAGAGCCCTGGCGGGAGGGCCCATGAGCAGTTCTTC. The V gene is TRBV20-1, the J gene TRBJ2-1, with TRBD2 matching over 9 bases. Germline assignment: CDR1 DFQATT and CDR2 SNEGSKA (reference sequence). This CDR3 is built from 15 residues. J lost 8 bases, V lost 5 bases, and 13 bases had no gene match.

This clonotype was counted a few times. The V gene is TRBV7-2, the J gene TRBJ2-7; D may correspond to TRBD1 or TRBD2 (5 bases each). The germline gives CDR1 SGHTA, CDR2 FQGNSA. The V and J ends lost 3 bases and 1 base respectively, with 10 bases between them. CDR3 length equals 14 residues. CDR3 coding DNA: TGTGCCAGCAGCTTCCTAGAGGGGTCCTACGAGCAGTACTTC. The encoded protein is CASSFLEGSYEQYF.